The rows below give T cell receptor beta chains drawn from one sample of a study of blood T cell repertoires in COVID-19. TCRdb's table, derived via immunoSEQ multiplex PCR, lists solely in-frame clones and lacks some. The sample includes about 170,000 clones, about 88% of them seen just once. Sequencing was carried out using peripheral blood. The receptors stem from a man aged 55 to 69 with COVID-19, enrolled during active disease. Each CDR3 is given with its conserved first and last residue. D genes are given only for firm matches. Some rows mark clone size as missing; the rest say once, few, many or name a class of expanded clone.

D gene,V gene,J gene,CDR3 length,clone size,CDR3 protein,CDR3 DNA
.,TRBV18,TRBJ2-1,11,once,CASSAGNEQFF,TGTGCCAGCTCAGCGGGCAATGAGCAGTTCTTC
.,TRBV7-9,TRBJ1-4,14,few,CASTNTHGGYQLFF,TGTGCCAGCACCAATACCCATGGGGGGTATCAACTGTTTTTT
TRBD1,TRBV7-2,TRBJ1-1,14,.,CASSSDRLVTEAFF,TGTGCCAGCAGCTCGGACAGGTTGGTCACTGAAGCTTTCTTT
.,TRBV12-3/TRBV12-4,TRBJ2-1,13,.,CASSWRGQGEQFF,TGTGCCAGCAGTTGGAGGGGGCAGGGTGAGCAGTTCTTC
TRBD1,TRBV14,TRBJ2-3,16,.,CASSQGRHRGLDTQYF,TGTGCCAGCAGCCAAGGAAGGCACAGGGGGCTAGATACGCAGTATTTT
TRBD1,TRBV18,TRBJ1-5,13,.,CASSLDRAQPQHF,TGTGCCAGCTCCCTGGACAGGGCTCAGCCCCAGCATTTT
TRBD1,TRBV19,TRBJ1-1,15,.,CASRIGTEMNTEAFF,TGTGCCAGTAGAATAGGGACAGAAATGAACACTGAAGCTTTCTTT
TRBD1,TRBV2,TRBJ1-6,16,.,CASSPSLGQGLTPLHF,TGTGCCAGCAGTCCCTCCCTTGGACAGGGCTTAACACCCCTCCACTTT
.,TRBV19,TRBJ2-2,13,once,CASSLFGAEGLFF,TGTGCCAGTAGTCTCTTTGGAGCGGAGGGGCTGTTTTTT
.,TRBV6-2/TRBV6-3,TRBJ1-6,14,.,CASSYTGNNSPLHF,TGTGCCAGCAGTTACACGGGGAATAATTCACCCCTCCACTTT
.,TRBV5-1,TRBJ1-2,14,.,CASSFGDINYGYTF,TGCGCCAGCAGCTTCGGGGACATAAACTATGGCTACACCTTC
.,TRBV2,TRBJ1-1,13,few,CASTGQVNTEAFF,TGTGCCAGCACGGGACAAGTGAACACTGAAGCTTTCTTT
.,TRBV5-6,TRBJ2-3,15,.,CASRGSGGYTDTQYF,TGTGCCAGCAGGGGGAGCGGAGGTTACACAGATACGCAGTATTTT
TRBD2,TRBV3-1/TRBV3-2,TRBJ2-5,16,once,CASSQNPGGYGETQYF,TGTGCCAGCAGCCAAAACCCCGGGGGGTATGGAGAGACCCAGTACTTC
.,TRBV3-1/TRBV3-2,TRBJ1-1,15,once,CASSRRNGIDTEAFF,TGTGCCAGCAGCCGCAGGAACGGGATCGACACTGAAGCTTTCTTT
.,TRBV28,TRBJ1-2,15,.,CASSLGIGLIRGYTF,TGTGCCAGCAGTTTGGGGATTGGACTCATTCGTGGCTACACCTTC
.,TRBV2,TRBJ2-3,14,.,CASSGLGAADTQYF,TGTGCCAGCAGTGGGCTAGGGGCGGCAGATACGCAGTATTTT
.,TRBV10-3,TRBJ1-1,13,once,CAISTGGNTEAFF,TGTGCCATCAGCACCGGCGGGAACACTGAAGCTTTCTTT